These 14 T cell receptor beta chains share one sample of origin, sequenced in a study of a mutant IDH1 vaccine in newly diagnosed glioma. These receptors have no known antigen. Time point given: week 5, during vaccination. In the vaccine, a single dose held 300 ug of the mutant IDH1 20-mer peptide, along with topical imiquimod. Profiled with immunoSEQ multiplex PCR; TCRdb holds only in-frame clones, not every one. The sample has tens of thousands of clones; about 80% are singletons. The sequencing used PBMCs, collected from a glioma patient whose treatment included an IDH1 peptide vaccine. The receptors were gathered from a young man with glioma.

This clone was seen a handful of times. The V and J genes are TRBV15 and TRBJ1-1, with unresolved D. With 1 base removed from V and 6 bases from J, the gap between germline ends came to 9 bases. Germline V gives CDR1 LNHNV, CDR2 YYDKDF (reference sequence). The CDR3 consists of 13 residues. CDR3 nucleotide sequence: TGTGCCACCAGCAGAGCGGGAGGAGCTGAAGCTTTCTTT. This sequence encodes CATSRAGGAEAFF.

This chain links TRBV19 with TRBJ2-5; possibly TRBD2 for D (5 bases). The V end lost 5 bases, the J end lost 0 bases, and 19 bases lay between the germline ends. The CDR3 has 17 residues. Germline V lookup: CDR1 LNHDA, CDR2 SQIVND (reference sequence). The CDR3 nucleotides are TGTGCCAGTAGTGACGGACCACTCAAGAGGGACCAAGAGACCCAGTACTTC. Protein sequence: CASSDGPLKRDQETQYF.

The rearrangement uses TRBV2 and TRBJ1-5; a possible D gene is TRBD1 (5 bases). This CDR3 is built from 15 residues. The V end lost 5 bases, the J end lost 2 bases, and 13 bases lay between the germline ends. In germline, CDR1 is SNHLY, CDR2 FYNNEI. The CDR3 DNA sequence: TGTGCCAGCAGTTCTAGGGGAGTGGGCAATCAGCCCCAGCATTTT. This translates into CASSSRGVGNQPQHF.

The CDR3 region is CASSLTGQTYEQYF. The CDR3 DNA sequence: TGTGCCAGCAGCTTGACCGGCCAAACCTACGAGCAGTACTTC. The chain recombines TRBV7-2 with TRBJ2-7, with D unclear. V lost 3 bases and J lost 2, with 11 bases in between. The CDR3 has 14 amino acids. Looked up from germline, CDR1 is SGHTA and CDR2 is FQGNSA. Based on the CDR3 plus reference TRBV7-2 and TRBJ2-7, the full variable domain is GAGVSQSPSNKVTEKGKDVELRCDPISGHTALYWYRQSLGQGLEFLIYFQGNSAPDKSGLPSDRFSAERTGGSVSTLTIQRTQQEDSAVYLCASSLTGQTYEQYFGPGTRLTVT.

This clone was seen more than once but under ten times. The J gene is TRBJ1-1, the V gene TRBV6-1, with TRBD1 matching 8 bases. V was pared by 5 bases and J by 1 base, with 15 bases of the junction left unmatched. Germline CDR1 MNHNS, CDR2 SASEGT. The CDR3 covers 18 residues. CDR3 nucleotide sequence: TGTGCCAGCAGTAAAGGACAGGGTTCAGGTGTAGCGAACACTGAAGCTTTCTTT. Translating gives CASSKGQGSGVANTEAFF.

This clone showed up just a few times. J is TRBJ2-1 and V is TRBV27; possibly TRBD1 for D (7 bases). Germline V gene data show CDR1 as MNHEY and CDR2 as SMNVEV (reference sequence). Trimming took 2 bases from V and 3 from J, leaving 20 bases between them. CDR3 size: 18 residues. The chain's CDR3 is CASSLRGDWRDSYNEQFF. In DNA, the CDR3 is TGTGCCAGCAGTTTACGGGGTGATTGGCGGGACAGCTACAATGAGCAGTTCTTC.

The J gene is TRBJ2-1, the V gene TRBV27; D could derive from TRBD1 or TRBD2 (5 bases each). The CDR3 consists of 18 residues. Germline V gives CDR1 MNHEY, CDR2 SMNVEV (reference sequence). Trimming took 4 bases from V and 4 from J, leaving 23 bases between them. The CDR3 coding sequence is TGTGCCAGCAGTTCCGGGCTCCAAGGGGTTCGGGGATACAATGAGCAGTTCTTC. The encoded protein is CASSSGLQGVRGYNEQFF.

This chain joins TRBV4-3 and TRBJ1-1; D might be TRBD1 (5 bases). Germline V lookup: CDR1 LGHNA, CDR2 YSLEER. The CDR3 covers 15 residues. Between the trimmed V and J ends, which lost 0 bases and 3 bases, there was a span of 11 bases. The CDR3 region is CASSQEGPGDTEAFF. The CDR3 region has the DNA TGCGCCAGCAGCCAAGAGGGGCCGGGAGACACTGAAGCTTTCTTT.

V usage is TRBV5-6 and J usage is TRBJ2-2, with 9 positions matching TRBD1. CDR3 length: 15 residues. With V trimmed by 4 bases and J by 6 bases, 7 bases remained unmatched. In germline, CDR1 is SGHDT, CDR2 YYEEEE. CDR3 sequence: CASSVRDREAGELFF. CDR3 DNA sequence: TGTGCCAGCAGCGTCCGGGACAGGGAGGCCGGGGAGCTGTTTTTT.

The gene calls are TRBV30 and TRBJ2-5; TRBD1 matches 9 bases. Germline V gives CDR1 GTSNPN, CDR2 SVGIG (reference sequence). V lost 2 bases and J lost 5; bases outside the gene matches: 6. This CDR3 is built from 14 residues. In DNA, the CDR3 is TGTGCCTGGAGTACAGGGGGCGAACGGGAGACCCAGTACTTC. Protein sequence: CAWSTGGERETQYF. The entire variable domain, with the rest obtained from reference TRBV30 and TRBJ2-5, is as follows: SQTIHQWPATLVQPVGSPLSLECTVEGTSNPNLYWYRQAAGRGLQLLFYSVGIGQISSEVPQNLSASRPQDRQFILSSKKLLLSDSGFYLCAWSTGGERETQYFGPGTRLLVL.

The V call is TRBV7-7, the J call TRBJ2-3; D remains unclear. V was trimmed by 5 bases and J by 1 base, leaving 10 bases between them. Germline assignment: CDR1 SSHAT and CDR2 FNYEAQ (reference sequence). CDR3 length equals 14 residues. The CDR3 DNA sequence: TGTGCCAGCAGCCCTTCCGGTCGCACAGATACGCAGTATTTT. Translated, it gives CASSPSGRTDTQYF.

This clone has just one count. The chain employs TRBV19 and TRBJ1-1; D gene unclear. Germline V lookup: CDR1 LNHDA, CDR2 SQIVND (reference sequence). The CDR3 sequence is 14 residues long. Trimming left V 7 bases short and J 0 bases short, with 12 bases between. The CDR3 spells CASTVGRVNTEAFF. CDR3 nucleotides: TGTGCCAGTACCGTGGGCAGAGTGAACACTGAAGCTTTCTTT. The whole variable domain, filled in from reference TRBV19 and TRBJ1-1, reads DGGITQSPKYLFRKEGQNVTLSCEQNLNHDAMYWYRQDPGQGLRLIYYSQIVNDFQKGDIAEGYSVSREKKESFPLTVTSAQKNPTAFYLCASTVGRVNTEAFFGQGTRLTVV.

The rearrangement uses TRBV14 and TRBJ2-5; TRBD2 agrees at 12 bases. Trimming at V came to 2 bases and at J to 0 bases, leaving 4 bases not matched to a gene. The CDR3 length is 17 residues. The germline V gene has CDR1 SGHDN and CDR2 FVKESK. CDR3 sequence (DNA): TGTGCCAGCAGCCAATGGACTAGCGGGGCGTACCAAGAGACCCAGTACTTC. Protein: CASSQWTSGAYQETQYF.

The rearrangement uses TRBV4-3 and TRBJ2-7; possibly TRBD1 for D (7 bases). Germline lookup yields CDR1 LGHNA and CDR2 YSLEER. The CDR3 length is 15 residues. Trimming shortened V by 0 bases and J by 2 bases, and 11 bases separated the two germline ends. CDR3 nucleotides: TGCGCCAGCAGCCAAGATCCAGGGGGGACCTACGAGCAGTACTTC. This translates into CASSQDPGGTYEQYF.